Sequencing of this T cell receptor beta chain was carried out in a study of blood T cell repertoires in COVID-19. Study background: PBMCs, B-cell-depleted T cells, or T cells provided the cDNA or gDNA that made up the material.

In the original analysis: Cell counts per sample came from amplifying reference gene primers. Profiled with immunoSEQ multiplex PCR; TCRdb holds only in-frame clones, not every one. For V, J and clone size, that table is used; D and trimming come from the DNA. The sample records approximately 170,000 clones, around 80% being singletons. V was pared by 5 bases and J by 2 bases, with 12 bases between. CDR1 is SGHTA and CDR2 is FQGNSA in the germline V gene. The CDR3 consists of 14 residues. The chain couples TRBV7-2 to TRBJ2-5; D gene ambiguous. Sequencing was carried out using peripheral blood. The TCR was taken from a man aged 60 to 69 with active or convalescent COVID-19. In nucleotides, the CDR3 is TGTGCCAGCAGCCCCTCCCGTTTGCAAGAGACCCAGTACTTC. The encoded protein is CASSPSRLQETQYF. The whole variable domain, filled in from reference TRBV7-2 and TRBJ2-5, reads GAGVSQSPSNKVTEKGKDVELRCDPISGHTALYWYRQSLGQGLEFLIYFQGNSAPDKSGLPSDRFSAERTGGSVSTLTIQRTQQEDSAVYLCASSPSRLQETQYFGPGTRLLVL.